Detailed here is one T cell receptor (beta chain). The data derive from a study of blood T cell repertoires in COVID-19. From germline, CDR1 is MNHNS and CDR2 SASEGT. This CDR3 spans 12 amino acids. Between the trimmed V and J ends, which lost 2 bases and 8 bases, there was a span of 9 bases. Repertoires were generated with immunoSEQ multiplex PCR, while TCRdb's copy carries only in-frame clones and drops some. This sample yields 450,000 to 500,000 clones, of which approximately 85% are seen a single time; under 4% belongs to the top ten. Sequenced material: peripheral blood. The TCR was taken from a human donor in a cohort sampled during active COVID-19. The genes are TRBV6-1 and TRBJ1-1; D not resolved. Here the CDR3 DNA reads TGTGCCAGCAGTGAAATGAGACTGGAAGCTTTCTTT. Translating it yields CASSEMRLEAFF.